The entry that follows covers one T cell receptor beta chain sequence. Its cognate antigen is unknown. The V end lost 10 bases, the J end lost 3 bases, and 16 bases lay between the germline ends. The CDR3 is 13 amino acids. CDR1 and CDR2 (germline): SGHNT, YENEEA. This sample is drawn from a study of cytomegalovirus exposure and HLA in healthy donors. There were likely unrecorded immune exposures, though donors were nominally healthy when sampled. Findings of the study overall: One cluster of highly shared sequence variants probably arose as a sequencing artifact. Later analysis suggested links between common viral pathogens and several top significant clusters.

The PCR contained 60 Vbeta and 13 Jbeta primers. Source study methods: Later work found tens of millions of unique TCR beta chains, with about 10 million shared. Measured with immunoSEQ multiplex PCR; TCRdb has only the in-frame clones, and not every one. That table is the source of V, J and clone size, and D and trimming were worked out from the DNA. Here the sample spans about 130,000 clones, about 70% being singletons. Material: PBMCs. The receptor's source is a man aged 35 to 55 in good health and CMV-seronegative. This rearrangement joins TRBV11-3 to TRBJ2-7, with a possible D match to TRBD1 (5 bases). The CDR3 protein is CATSRTTSYEQYF. The CDR3, as DNA: TGTGCCACGTCCCGGACAACAAGCTACGAGCAGTACTTC.